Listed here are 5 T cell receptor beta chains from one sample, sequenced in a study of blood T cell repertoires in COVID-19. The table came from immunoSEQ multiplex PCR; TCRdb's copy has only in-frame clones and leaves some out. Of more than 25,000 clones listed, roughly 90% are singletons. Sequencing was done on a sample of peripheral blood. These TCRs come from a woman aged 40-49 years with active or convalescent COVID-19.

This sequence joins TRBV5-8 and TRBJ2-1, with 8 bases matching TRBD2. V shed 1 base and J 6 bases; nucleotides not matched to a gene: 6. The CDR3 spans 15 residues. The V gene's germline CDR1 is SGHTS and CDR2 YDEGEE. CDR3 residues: CASSLRGGRANEQFF. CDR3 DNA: TGTGCCAGCAGCTTGCGGGGGGGCCGGGCCAATGAGCAGTTCTTC. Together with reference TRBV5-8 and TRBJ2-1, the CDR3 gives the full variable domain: EAGVTQSPTHLIKTRGQQATLRCSPISGHTSVYWYQQALGLGLQFLLWYDEGEERNRGNFPPRFSGRQFPNYSSELNVNALELEDSALYLCASSLRGGRANEQFFGPGTRLTVL.

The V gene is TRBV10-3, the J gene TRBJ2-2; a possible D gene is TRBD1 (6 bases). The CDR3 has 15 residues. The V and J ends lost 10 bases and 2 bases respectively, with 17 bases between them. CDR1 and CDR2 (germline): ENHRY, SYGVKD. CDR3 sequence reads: CATLRTERNTGELFF. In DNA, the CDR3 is TGTGCCACCTTAAGGACAGAGCGAAACACCGGGGAGCTGTTTTTT.

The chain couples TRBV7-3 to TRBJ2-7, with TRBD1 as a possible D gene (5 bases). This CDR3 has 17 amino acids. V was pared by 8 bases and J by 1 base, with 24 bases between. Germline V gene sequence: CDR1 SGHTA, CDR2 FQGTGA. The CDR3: CASVKPAQVNKSYEQYF. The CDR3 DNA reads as TGTGCCAGCGTGAAACCCGCACAGGTGAATAAGTCCTACGAGCAGTACTTC.

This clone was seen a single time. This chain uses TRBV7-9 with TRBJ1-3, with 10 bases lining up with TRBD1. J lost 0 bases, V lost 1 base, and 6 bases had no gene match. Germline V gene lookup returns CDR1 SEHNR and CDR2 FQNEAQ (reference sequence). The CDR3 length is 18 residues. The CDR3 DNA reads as TGTGCCAGCAGCTTAGGGGACAGGGGCTCTCCCTCTGGAAACACCATATATTTT. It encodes CASSLGDRGSPSGNTIYF. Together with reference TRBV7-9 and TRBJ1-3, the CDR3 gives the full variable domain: DTGVSQNPRHKITKRGQNVTFRCDPISEHNRLYWYRQTLGQGPEFLTYFQNEAQLEKSRLLSDRFSAERPKGSFSTLEIQRTEQGDSAMYLCASSLGDRGSPSGNTIYFGEGSWLTVV.

CDR3 DNA: TGTGCCAGTAGTATGACTAGCGGGGGGACCAATGAGCAGTTCTTC. Protein product: CASSMTSGGTNEQFF. The rearrangement joins TRBV19 to TRBJ2-1; 13 nucleotides agree with TRBD2. Trimming took 3 bases from V and 6 from J; bases not matched to a gene: 2. This CDR3 spans 15 amino acids. Germline CDR1 LNHDA, CDR2 SQIVND (reference sequence).